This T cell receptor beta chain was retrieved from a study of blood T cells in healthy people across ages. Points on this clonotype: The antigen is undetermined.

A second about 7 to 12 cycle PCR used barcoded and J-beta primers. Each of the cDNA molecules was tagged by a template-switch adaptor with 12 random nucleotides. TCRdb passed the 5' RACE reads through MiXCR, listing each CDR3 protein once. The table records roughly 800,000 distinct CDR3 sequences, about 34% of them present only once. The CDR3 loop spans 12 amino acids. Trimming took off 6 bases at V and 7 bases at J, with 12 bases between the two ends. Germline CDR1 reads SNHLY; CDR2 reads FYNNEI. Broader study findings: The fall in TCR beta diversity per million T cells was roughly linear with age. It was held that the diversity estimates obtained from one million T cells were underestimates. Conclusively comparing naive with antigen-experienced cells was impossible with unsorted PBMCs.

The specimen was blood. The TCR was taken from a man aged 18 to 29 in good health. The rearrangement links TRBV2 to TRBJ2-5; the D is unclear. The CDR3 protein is CASRDVLGTQYF. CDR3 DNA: TGTGCCAGCAGAGACGTACTGGGGACCCAGTACTTC.